Listed below are T cell receptor beta chains from one sample, sequenced in a study of blood T cells in healthy people across ages. TCRdb fed the 5' RACE reads into MiXCR, producing one record per CDR3 protein. The sample yields about 640,000 distinct CDR3 sequences, approximately 30% seen once. Sequencing input: blood. These receptors were collected from an elderly woman in good health. The CDR3 runs from the conserved cysteine through the conserved F or W. A D gene is named only where the DNA matches it firmly. Size is omitted from some rows. Given values are once, few, many or a class for expanded clones.

size	D	V	J	CDR3	DNA
many	.	TRBV6-4	TRBJ2-4	CASSDSPGYKQYF	TGTGCCAGCAGTGACTCCCCCGGATACAAGCAGTACTTC
.	.	TRBV20-1	TRBJ2-5	CSARGPGQETQYF	TGCAGTGCTAGAGGTCCGGGGCAAGAGACCCAGTACTTC
.	.	TRBV4-1	TRBJ2-1	CASSQDWRSYNEQFF	TGCGCCAGCAGCCAAGACTGGAGATCCTACAATGAGCAGTTCTTC
few	.	TRBV11-2	TRBJ2-2	CANSLLGGRGTGELFF	TGTGCCAACAGCTTATTGGGGGGACGCGGCACCGGGGAGCTGTTTTTT
few	TRBD1	TRBV2	TRBJ1-1	CASRQNRGDTEAFF	TGTGCCAGCAGACAAAACAGGGGGGACACTGAAGCTTTCTTT
many	TRBD1	TRBV6-6	TRBJ2-4	CASSTGQGRNIAKNIQYF	TGTGCCAGCAGTACGGGACAGGGGCGCAACATAGCCAAAAACATTCAGTACTTC
.	.	TRBV30	TRBJ1-3	CAWNPGTSGNTIYF	TGTGCCTGGAATCCAGGGACCTCTGGAAACACCATATATTTT
many	.	TRBV18	TRBJ1-2	CASSPPPDALGGYTF	TGTGCCAGCTCACCACCACCCGACGCCTTAGGCGGCTACACCTTC
.	.	TRBV2	TRBJ1-5	CASKAGWNSNQPQHF	TGTGCCAGCAAAGCAGGGTGGAATAGCAATCAGCCCCAGCATTTT
many	.	TRBV3-1	TRBJ2-3	CASSQFPSTTDTQYF	TGTGCCAGCAGCCAATTCCCCTCGACCACAGATACGCAGTATTTT
.	TRBD1	TRBV2	TRBJ1-2	CATYRGQDGGYTF	TGTGCCACCTACAGGGGGCAGGATGGCGGCTACACCTTC
few	TRBD1	TRBV9	TRBJ2-3	CASSGGGQRLTDTQYF	TGTGCCAGCAGCGGAGGGGGCCAGCGCCTCACAGATACGCAGTATTTT
.	.	TRBV7-9	TRBJ1-1	CASSPGGRANTEAFF	TGTGCCAGCAGCCCTGGCGGGAGGGCCAACACTGAAGCTTTCTTT
.	TRBD1	TRBV5-1	TRBJ1-4	CASSYGQGANEKLFF	TGCGCCAGCAGCTACGGACAGGGGGCTAATGAAAAACTGTTTTTT
many	TRBD1	TRBV20-1	TRBJ2-5	CSARDHGTEETQYF	TGCAGTGCTAGAGATCACGGGACAGAGGAGACCCAGTACTTC
few	.	TRBV20-1	TRBJ2-7	CSASTGLRSSYEQYF	TGCAGTGCTAGTACGGGACTGAGAAGCTCCTACGAGCAGTACTTC
.	.	TRBV12-3/TRBV12-4	TRBJ1-1	CASSFRRMNTEAFF	TGTGCCAGCAGTTTCCGACGGATGAACACTGAAGCTTTCTTT
many	.	TRBV6-1	TRBJ2-1	CASRPSSSPYNEQFF	TGTGCCAGCAGACCTTCTAGTAGCCCCTACAATGAGCAGTTCTTC
.	.	TRBV27	TRBJ1-2	CASSLIQGHGYTF	TGTGCCAGCAGTTTAATACAGGGTCATGGCTACACCTTC
few	TRBD1	TRBV18	TRBJ1-5	CASSLGQGREPQHF	TGTGCCAGCTCACTTGGACAGGGCAGGGAGCCCCAGCATTTT
many	.	TRBV11-2	TRBJ2-1	CASSLDIFAEQFF	TGTGCCAGCAGCTTAGACATCTTCGCTGAGCAGTTCTTC
many	TRBD2	TRBV20-1	TRBJ2-3	CSAFQSGGNTDTQYF	TGCAGTGCTTTCCAGAGCGGGGGGAACACAGATACGCAGTATTTT
many	.	TRBV20-1	TRBJ2-4	CSAAGTQGGNIQYF	TGCAGTGCTGCCGGGACTCAAGGTGGAAACATTCAGTACTTC
.	.	TRBV30	TRBJ1-2	CACSRGSYTF	TGTGCCTGCTCACGGGGTTCCTACACCTTC
few	TRBD2	TRBV7-2	TRBJ2-1	CASSLERGAGETQFF	TGTGCCAGCAGCTTAGAACGAGGGGCGGGGGAGACCCAGTTCTTC
many	TRBD2	TRBV6-5	TRBJ2-5	CASSQRGGPSQETQYF	TGTGCCAGCAGTCAGCGGGGGGGCCCGTCCCAAGAGACCCAGTACTTC
.	.	TRBV6-5	TRBJ2-3	CASSHGSTDTQYF	TGTGCCAGCAGTCACGGCAGCACAGATACGCAGTATTTT
many	TRBD2	TRBV7-2	TRBJ2-3	CASTMIGGSDTQYF	TGTGCCAGCACCATGATCGGGGGGTCAGATACGCAGTATTTT
.	.	TRBV3-1	TRBJ2-3	CASSQETGFPLKDADTQYF	TGTGCCAGCAGCCAAGAGACAGGTTTTCCCCTCAAAGACGCAGATACGCAGTATTTT